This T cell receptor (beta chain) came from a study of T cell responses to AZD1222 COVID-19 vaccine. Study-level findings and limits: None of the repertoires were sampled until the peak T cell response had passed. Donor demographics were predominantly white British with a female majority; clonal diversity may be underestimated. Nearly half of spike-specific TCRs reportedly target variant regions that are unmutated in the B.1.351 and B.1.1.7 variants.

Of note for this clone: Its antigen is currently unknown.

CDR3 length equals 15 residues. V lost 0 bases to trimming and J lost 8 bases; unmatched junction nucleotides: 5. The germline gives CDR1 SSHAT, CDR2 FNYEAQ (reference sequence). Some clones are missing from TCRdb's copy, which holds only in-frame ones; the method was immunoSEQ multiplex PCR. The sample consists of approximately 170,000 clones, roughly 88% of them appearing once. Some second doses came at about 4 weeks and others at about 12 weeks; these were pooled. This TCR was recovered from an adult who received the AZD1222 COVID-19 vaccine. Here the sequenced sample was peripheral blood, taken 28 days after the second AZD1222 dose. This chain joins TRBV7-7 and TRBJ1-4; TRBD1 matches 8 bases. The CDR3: CASSLAPGGEEKLFF. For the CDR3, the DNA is TGTGCCAGCAGCTTAGCGCCAGGGGGCGAAGAAAAACTGTTTTTT.